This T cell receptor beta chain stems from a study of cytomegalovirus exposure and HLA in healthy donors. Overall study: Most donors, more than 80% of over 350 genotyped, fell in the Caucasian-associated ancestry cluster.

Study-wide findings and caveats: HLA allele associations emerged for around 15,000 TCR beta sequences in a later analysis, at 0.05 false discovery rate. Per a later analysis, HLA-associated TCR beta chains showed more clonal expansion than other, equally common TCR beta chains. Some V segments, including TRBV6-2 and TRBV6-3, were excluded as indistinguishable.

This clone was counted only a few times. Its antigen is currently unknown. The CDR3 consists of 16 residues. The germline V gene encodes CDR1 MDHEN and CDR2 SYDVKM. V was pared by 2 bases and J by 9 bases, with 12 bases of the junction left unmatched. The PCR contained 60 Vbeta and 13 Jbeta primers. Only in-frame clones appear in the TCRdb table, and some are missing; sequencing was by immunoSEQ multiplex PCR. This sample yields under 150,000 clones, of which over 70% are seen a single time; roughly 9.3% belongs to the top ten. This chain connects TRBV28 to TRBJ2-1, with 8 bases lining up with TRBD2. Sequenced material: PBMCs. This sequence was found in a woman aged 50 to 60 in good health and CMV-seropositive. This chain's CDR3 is CASSLDPRAGAGEQFF. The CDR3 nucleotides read TGTGCCAGCAGTTTAGACCCCCGAGCGGGAGCAGGTGAGCAGTTCTTC. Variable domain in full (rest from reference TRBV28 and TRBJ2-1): DVKVTQSSRYLVKRTGEKVFLECVQDMDHENMFWYRQDPGLGLRLIYFSYDVKMKEKGDIPEGYSVSREKKERFSLILESASTNQTSMYLCASSLDPRAGAGEQFFGPGTRLTVL.